The T cell receptor (beta chain) described here comes from a study of blood T cells in healthy people across ages. Overall study results and limits: The recorded TCR beta diversity per million T cells decreased in a roughly linear manner with age.

The donors, all healthy, were Caucasians living in Russia, aged roughly 6 to 95. The study isolated at least 6.5 million PBMCs from each sample. Combining a sample-barcoded 5' primer with a J-beta primer mix, a second PCR ran for 7 to 11 cycles. TCRdb independently ran MiXCR on the 5' RACE reads; one entry per CDR3 protein. The top ten clones hold 5.5% to 8% of a sample with over 1,300,000 distinct CDR3 sequences, 55% to 75% of them seen once. This clonotype has more than one count but fewer than ten. Its target is unknown. The length of the CDR3 is 14 residues. V lost 2 bases and J lost 4, with 11 bases in between. The V gene's germline CDR1 is MGHRA and CDR2 YSYEKL.

The sample comprised blood. This rearrangement joins TRBV4-1 to TRBJ2-5, with a possible D match to TRBD1 (6 bases). This TCR derives from a man aged 18 to 30 in good health. CDR3 DNA: TGCGCCAGCAGCCAAATAGGGGGTAGAGAGACCCAGTACTTC. Amino acids: CASSQIGGRETQYF.